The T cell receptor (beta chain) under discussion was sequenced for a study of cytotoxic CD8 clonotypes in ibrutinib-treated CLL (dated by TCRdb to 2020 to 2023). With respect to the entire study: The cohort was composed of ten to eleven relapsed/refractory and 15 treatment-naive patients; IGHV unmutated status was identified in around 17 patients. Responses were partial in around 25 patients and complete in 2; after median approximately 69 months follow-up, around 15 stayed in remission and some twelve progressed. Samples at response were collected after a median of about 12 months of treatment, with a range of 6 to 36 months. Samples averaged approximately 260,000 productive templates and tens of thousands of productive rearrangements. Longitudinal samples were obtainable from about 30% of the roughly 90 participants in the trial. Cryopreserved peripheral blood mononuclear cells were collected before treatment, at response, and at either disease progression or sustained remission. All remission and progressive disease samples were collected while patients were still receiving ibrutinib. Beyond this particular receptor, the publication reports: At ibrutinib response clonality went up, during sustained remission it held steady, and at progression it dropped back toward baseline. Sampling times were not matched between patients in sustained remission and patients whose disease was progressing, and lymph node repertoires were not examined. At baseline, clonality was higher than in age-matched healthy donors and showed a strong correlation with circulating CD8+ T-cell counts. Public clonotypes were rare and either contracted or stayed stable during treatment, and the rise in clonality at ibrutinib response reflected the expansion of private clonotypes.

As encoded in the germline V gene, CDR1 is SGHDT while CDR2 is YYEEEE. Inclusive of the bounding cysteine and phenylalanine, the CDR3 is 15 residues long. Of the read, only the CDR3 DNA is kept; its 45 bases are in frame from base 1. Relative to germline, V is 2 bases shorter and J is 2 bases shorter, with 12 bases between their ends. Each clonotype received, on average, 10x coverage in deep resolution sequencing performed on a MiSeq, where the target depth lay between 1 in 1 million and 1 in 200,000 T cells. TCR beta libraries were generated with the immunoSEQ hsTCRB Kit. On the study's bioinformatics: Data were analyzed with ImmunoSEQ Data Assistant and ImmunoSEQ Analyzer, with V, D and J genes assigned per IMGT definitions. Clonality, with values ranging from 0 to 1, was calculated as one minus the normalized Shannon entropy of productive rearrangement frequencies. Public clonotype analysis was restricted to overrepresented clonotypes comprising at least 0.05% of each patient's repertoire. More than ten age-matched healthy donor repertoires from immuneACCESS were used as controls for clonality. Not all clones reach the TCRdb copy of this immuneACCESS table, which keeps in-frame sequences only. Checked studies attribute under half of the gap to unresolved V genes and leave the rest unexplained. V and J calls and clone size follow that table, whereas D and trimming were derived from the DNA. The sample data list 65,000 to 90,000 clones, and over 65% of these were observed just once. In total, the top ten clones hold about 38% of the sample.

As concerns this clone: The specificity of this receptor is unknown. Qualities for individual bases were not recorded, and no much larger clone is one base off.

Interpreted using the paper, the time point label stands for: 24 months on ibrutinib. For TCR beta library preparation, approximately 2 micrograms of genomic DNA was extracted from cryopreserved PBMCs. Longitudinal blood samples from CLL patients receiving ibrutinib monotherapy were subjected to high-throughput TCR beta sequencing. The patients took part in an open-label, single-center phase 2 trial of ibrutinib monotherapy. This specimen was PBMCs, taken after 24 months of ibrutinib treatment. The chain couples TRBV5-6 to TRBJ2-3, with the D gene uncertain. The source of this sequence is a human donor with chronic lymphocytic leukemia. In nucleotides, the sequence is TGTGCCAGCAGCTTTTCGTCAGGACCCACAGATACGCAGTATTTT. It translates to CASSFSSGPTDTQYF.